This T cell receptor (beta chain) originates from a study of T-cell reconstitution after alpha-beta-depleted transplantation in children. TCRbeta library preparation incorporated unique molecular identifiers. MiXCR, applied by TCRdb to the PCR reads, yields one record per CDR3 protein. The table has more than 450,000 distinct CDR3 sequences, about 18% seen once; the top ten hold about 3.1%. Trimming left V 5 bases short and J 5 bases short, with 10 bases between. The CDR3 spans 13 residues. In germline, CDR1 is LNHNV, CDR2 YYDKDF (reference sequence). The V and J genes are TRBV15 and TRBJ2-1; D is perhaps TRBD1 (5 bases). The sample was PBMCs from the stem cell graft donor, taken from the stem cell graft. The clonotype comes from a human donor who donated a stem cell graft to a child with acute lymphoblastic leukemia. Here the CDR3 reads CATSVNRHNEQFF. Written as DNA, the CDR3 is TGTGCCACCAGCGTGAACAGGCACAATGAGCAGTTCTTC.